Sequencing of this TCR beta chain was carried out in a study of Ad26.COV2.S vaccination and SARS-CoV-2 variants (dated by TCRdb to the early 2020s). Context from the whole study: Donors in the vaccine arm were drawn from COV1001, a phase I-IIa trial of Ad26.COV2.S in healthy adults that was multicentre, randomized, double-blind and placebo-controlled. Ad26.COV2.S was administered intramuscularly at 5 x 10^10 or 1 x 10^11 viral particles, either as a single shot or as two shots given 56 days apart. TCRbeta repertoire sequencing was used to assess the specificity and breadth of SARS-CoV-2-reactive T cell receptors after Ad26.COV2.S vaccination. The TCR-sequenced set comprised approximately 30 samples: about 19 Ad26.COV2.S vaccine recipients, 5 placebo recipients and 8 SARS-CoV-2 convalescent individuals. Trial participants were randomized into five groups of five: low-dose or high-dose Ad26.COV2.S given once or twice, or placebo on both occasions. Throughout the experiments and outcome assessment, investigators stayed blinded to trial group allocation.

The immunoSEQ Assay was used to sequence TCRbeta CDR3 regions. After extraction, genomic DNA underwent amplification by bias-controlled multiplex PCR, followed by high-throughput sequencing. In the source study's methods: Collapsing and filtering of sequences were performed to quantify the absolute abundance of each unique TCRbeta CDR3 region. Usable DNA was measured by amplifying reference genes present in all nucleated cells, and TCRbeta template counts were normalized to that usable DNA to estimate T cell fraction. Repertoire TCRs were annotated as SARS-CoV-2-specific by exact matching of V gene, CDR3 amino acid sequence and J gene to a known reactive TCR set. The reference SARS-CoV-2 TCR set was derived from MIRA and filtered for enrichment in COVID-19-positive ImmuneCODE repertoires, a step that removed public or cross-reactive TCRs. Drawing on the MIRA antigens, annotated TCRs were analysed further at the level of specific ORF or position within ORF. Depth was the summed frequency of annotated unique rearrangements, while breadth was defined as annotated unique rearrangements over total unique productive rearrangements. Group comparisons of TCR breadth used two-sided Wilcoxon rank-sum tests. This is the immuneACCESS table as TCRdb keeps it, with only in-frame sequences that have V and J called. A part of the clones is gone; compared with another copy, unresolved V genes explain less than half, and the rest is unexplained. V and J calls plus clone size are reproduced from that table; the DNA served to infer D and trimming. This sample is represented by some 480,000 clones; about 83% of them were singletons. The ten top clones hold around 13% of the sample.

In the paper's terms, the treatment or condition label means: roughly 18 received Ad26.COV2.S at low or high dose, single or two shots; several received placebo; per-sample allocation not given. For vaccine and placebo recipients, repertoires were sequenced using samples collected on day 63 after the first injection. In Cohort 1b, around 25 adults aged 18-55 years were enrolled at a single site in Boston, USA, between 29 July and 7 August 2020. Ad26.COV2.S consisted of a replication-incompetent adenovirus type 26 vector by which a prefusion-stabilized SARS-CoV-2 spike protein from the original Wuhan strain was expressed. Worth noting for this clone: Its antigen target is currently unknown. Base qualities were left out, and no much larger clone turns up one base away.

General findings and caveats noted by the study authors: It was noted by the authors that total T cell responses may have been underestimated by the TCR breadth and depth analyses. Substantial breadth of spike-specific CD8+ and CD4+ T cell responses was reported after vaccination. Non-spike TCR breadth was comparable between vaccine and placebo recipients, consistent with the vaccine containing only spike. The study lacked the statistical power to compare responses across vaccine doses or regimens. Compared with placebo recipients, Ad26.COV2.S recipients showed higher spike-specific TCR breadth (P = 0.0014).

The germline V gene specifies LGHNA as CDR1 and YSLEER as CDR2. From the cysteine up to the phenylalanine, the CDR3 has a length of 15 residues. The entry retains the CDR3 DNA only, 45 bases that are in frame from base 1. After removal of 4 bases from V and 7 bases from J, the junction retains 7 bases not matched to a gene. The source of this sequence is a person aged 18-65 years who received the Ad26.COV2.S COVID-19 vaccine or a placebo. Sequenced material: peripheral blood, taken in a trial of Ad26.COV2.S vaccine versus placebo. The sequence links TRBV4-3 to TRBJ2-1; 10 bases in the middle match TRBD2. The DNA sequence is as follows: TGCGCCAGCAGCCCTAGCGGGAGCGGGGTTAATGAGCAGTTCTTC. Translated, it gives CASSPSGSGVNEQFF.